Presented here are 10 T cell receptor beta chains from one specimen sequenced in a study of cytomegalovirus exposure and HLA in healthy donors. Vbeta (60) and Jbeta (13) primers were used in the PCR. TCRdb's copy holds only in-frame clones and misses some; the assay was immunoSEQ multiplex PCR. The sample includes about 150,000 clones, 84% of them seen just once. The sample consisted of PBMCs. The receptors here all came from a young man in good health and CMV-seronegative.

The chain couples TRBV10-3 to TRBJ1-6; D is perhaps TRBD1 (5 bases). Germline-derived CDR1 and CDR2 are ENHRY and SYGVKD. This CDR3 has 13 amino acids. Trimming pared 11 bases from V and 7 bases from J, leaving 15 bases between. The CDR3 is CALATDWNSPLHF. The CDR3 DNA is TGTGCCCTCGCGACAGATTGGAATTCACCCCTCCACTTT.

This sequence joins TRBV5-5 and TRBJ2-5; no firm D call. V lost 5 bases and J 0 bases, leaving 11 bases between the germline ends. Germline lookup yields CDR1 SGHKS and CDR2 YYEKEE (reference sequence). The CDR3 has 14 residues. CDR3 sequence (DNA): TGTGCCAGCAGACTGATACCCGACCAAGAGACCCAGTACTTC. This codes for CASRLIPDQETQYF.

The chain recombines TRBV6-1 with TRBJ2-7; the match to TRBD1 covers 11 bases. CDR1 is MNHNS and CDR2 is SASEGT in the germline V gene. Losses at the gene ends were 2 bases for V and 9 bases for J; bases not matched to a gene: 9. This CDR3 has 15 residues. CDR3 nucleotides: TGTGCCAGCAGTGAAAGGACAGGGGGCAGGTTGGGGCAGTACTTC. Translating it yields CASSERTGGRLGQYF.

The J gene is TRBJ2-3, the V gene TRBV6-5, with 9 bases identical to TRBD2. V trimming: 6 bases; J trimming: 0 bases; junction bases outside the gene matches: 4. The germline V gene encodes CDR1 MNHEY and CDR2 SVGAGI. This CDR3 is 15 amino acids long. The CDR3 nucleotides read TGTGCCAGCAGCAGACTAGCGGCTAGCACAGATACGCAGTATTTT. Translation: CASSRLAASTDTQYF.

This chain uses TRBV29-1 with TRBJ1-5; possibly TRBD1 for D (6 bases). The CDR3 runs 14 residues. The V end was cut by 4 bases, the J end by 9 bases, with 19 bases between. Germline loops: CDR1 SQVTM, CDR2 ANQGSEA. CDR3 loop: CSVGAGDGSRPQHF. The CDR3 bases are TGCAGCGTTGGGGCAGGGGATGGTTCACGGCCCCAGCATTTT.

The chain is built from TRBV4-1 and TRBJ1-5, with 8 bases matching TRBD1. Trimming cost V 4 bases and J 4 bases; bases outside gene matches: 3. Germline CDR1 is MGHRA and CDR2 is YSYEKL. The CDR3 spans 14 residues. The chain's CDR3 is CASSLTGGNQPQHF. In DNA form, the CDR3 reads TGCGCCAGCAGCCTTACAGGGGGTAATCAGCCCCAGCATTTT.

The rearrangement links TRBV9 to TRBJ2-1; TRBD2 agrees at 9 bases. CDR3 size: 15 residues. Per the germline V gene, CDR1 is SGDLS and CDR2 is YYNGEE. V shed 0 bases, J shed 9 bases, and the junction held 7 bases outside the gene matches. In DNA form, the CDR3 reads TGTGCCAGCAGCGTAGTTAGCGGGAGTTTTGGTGAGCAGTTCTTC. Translated, it gives CASSVVSGSFGEQFF. The variable domain in full, with the rest retrieved from reference TRBV9 and TRBJ2-1, is DSGVTQTPKHLITATGQRVTLRCSPRSGDLSVYWYQQSLDQGLQFLIQYYNGEERAKGNILERFSAQQFPDLHSELNLSSLELGDSALYFCASSVVSGSFGEQFFGPGTRLTVL.

The chain combines TRBV6-5 with TRBJ2-7; maybe TRBD1 (6 bases). The germline gives CDR1 MNHEY, CDR2 SVGAGI. Trimming took off 6 bases at V and 1 base at J, with 10 bases between the two ends. This CDR3 is built from 13 residues. Written as DNA, the CDR3 is TGTGCCAGCAGCCGGGACATGTCCTACGAGCAGTACTTC. It yields the protein CASSRDMSYEQYF.

In its sample, this clone was seen once. The chain has TRBV7-9 and TRBJ2-5; 8 nucleotides line up with TRBD2. Trimming at V came to 5 bases and at J to 7 bases, leaving 9 bases not matched to a gene. The CDR3 runs to 14 residues. Germline V gene sequence: CDR1 SEHNR, CDR2 FQNEAQ (reference sequence). Here the CDR3 DNA reads TGTGCCAGCAGCCCGGGGGGGTTTTTGGGGACCCAGTACTTC. This encodes CASSPGGFLGTQYF. Looking up the rest from reference TRBV7-9 and TRBJ2-5 gives the full variable domain: DTGVSQNPRHKITKRGQNVTFRCDPISEHNRLYWYRQTLGQGPEFLTYFQNEAQLEKSRLLSDRFSAERPKGSFSTLEIQRTEQGDSAMYLCASSPGGFLGTQYFGPGTRLLVL.

Notes on this clone: Relative to the germline gene, one junction end is altered; a read error may explain this. The rearrangement links TRBV15 to TRBJ2-7, with D tentatively TRBD1 (6 bases). The CDR3 has 14 amino acids. CDR1 LNHNV and CDR2 YYDKDF come from the germline V gene (reference sequence). CDR3 region: CATRRVVGGYEQYF. As DNA, the CDR3 is TGTGCCACCAGAAGAGTTGTAGGGGGCTACGAGCAGTACTTC.